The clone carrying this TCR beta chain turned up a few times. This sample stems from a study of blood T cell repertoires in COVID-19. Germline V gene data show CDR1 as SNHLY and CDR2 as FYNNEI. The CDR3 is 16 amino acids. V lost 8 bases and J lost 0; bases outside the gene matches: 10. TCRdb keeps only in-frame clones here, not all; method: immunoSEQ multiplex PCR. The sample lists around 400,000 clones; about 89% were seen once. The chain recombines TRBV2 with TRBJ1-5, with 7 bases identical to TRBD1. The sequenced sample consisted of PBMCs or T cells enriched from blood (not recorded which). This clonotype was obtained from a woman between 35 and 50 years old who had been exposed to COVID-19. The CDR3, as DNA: TGTGCCAGCTCTCGTAAACAGGGGATTAGCAATCAGCCCCAGCATTTT. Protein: CASSRKQGISNQPQHF.